This T cell receptor (beta chain) was sequenced in a study of CD8+CD57+ T cells in acquired aplastic anemia. TCR beta VDJ and CDR3 profiling used genomic DNA as template. In TCRdb, the reads were re-called with MiXCR into one record per CDR3 protein. The table has 150,000 to 200,000 distinct CDR3 sequences, approximately 40% seen once. The CDR3 is made up of 13 amino acids. CDR1 is GTSNPN, CDR2 SVGIG, per germline (reference sequence). V lost 5 bases, J lost 3 bases, and 14 bases lay in between. The origin of this receptor is a human donor in good health. This sequence joins TRBV30 and TRBJ2-7; a weak D match, TRBD2 (6 bases). The sequenced sample consisted of sorted CD4+, CD8+, or CD8+CD57+ T cells (not recorded which) from PBMCs. Here the CDR3 DNA reads TGTGCCTGGGGGGACTCTAGCTTCTACGAGCAGTACTTC. It yields the protein CAWGDSSFYEQYF.